This TCR beta chain is drawn from a study of shared T cell receptors in the human thymus (dated by TCRdb to the early 2020s). For context, the study as a whole: The study investigated the way shared, self-reactive T-cell receptor alpha chains are produced in the human thymus.

This clone has a single count. Its cognate antigen has yet to be identified. It has no much larger one-base neighbor in the sample; base qualities were not kept. The library was prepared using the immunoSEQ multiplex PCR assay. Not all clones reach the TCRdb copy of this immuneACCESS table, which keeps in-frame sequences only. Checked studies attribute under half of the gap to unresolved V genes and leave the rest unexplained. This sample is represented by more than 550,000 clones; more than 75% of them were singletons. The biggest ten clones account for under 0.01% of the sample. The germline V end is reduced by 5 bases and the J end by 0 bases; junction bases left unmatched: 15. The CDR3 runs 20 amino acids, cysteine and phenylalanine included. The kept DNA is CDR3 alone, 60 bases in frame from the first base. CDR1 SGHRS and CDR2 YFSETQ are derived from the germline V gene. The same data also went into a second study, on human thymus T cells. The second study reports: In Finland, the donors were immunologically healthy infants who were having open corrective cardiac surgery for congenital heart defects. The thymus tissue came from surgical resects taken out during corrective cardiac surgery. Both the thymic and the peripheral blood repertoires appeared to show biased V and J gene segment usage. According to the related research, thymic TCR repertoires were highly overlapping among unrelated individuals. The study used about eight infant thymus samples plus four related peripheral blood samples to characterize TCR alpha and beta repertoires. The cohort included six male and a couple of female infants, with donor ages spanning 7 to 244 days. Thymocytes were released mechanically from tissue and stored at -70 °C as pellets of 10-30 million cells. A QIAsymphony instrument was used to extract genomic DNA from frozen cell pellets. TCRB and TCRAD loci were amplified from a standardized quantity of quality-controlled genomic DNA using the immunoSEQ multiplex PCR assay. Amplicons spanned the V(D)J region at a length sufficient to cover the CDR3 and identify V and J genes. Amplicon sequencing was performed on an Illumina platform through the commercial immunoSEQ service. Primer bias and sequencing errors were corrected as previously described, and TCRAD and TCRB were defined on the basis of the IMGT database. Repertoires were analysed with immunoSEQ Analyzer 3.0 and VDJTools, covering basic statistics, V/J segment usage, diversity estimates, rarefaction and pairwise overlap. Diversity was estimated using the Chao1, ChaoE, Efron-Thisted, Shannon and inverse Simpson indices, and was also estimated on datasets down-sampled to the size of the smallest sample. Repertoire overlap was determined by strict matching of CDR3 nucleotide sequence, V gene and J gene, and Jaccard-based multidimensional scaling clustering was applied. On average, about 800,000 unique TCRB clonotypes were obtained from thymus samples, compared with 80,000 to 85,000 from blood samples.

The specimen sequenced was thymocytes. The V gene is TRBV5-1 and the J gene is TRBJ2-3; the central 13 bases match TRBD2. This receptor was taken from a boy under two years old with a congenital heart defect. Donor details come from another sample of the same person, matched by shared clones. The DNA is as follows: TGCGCCAGCAGGGGGCCCGGACTAGCGGGAGAAGCTACTAGCACAGATACGCAGTATTTT. This translates into CASRGPGLAGEATSTDTQYF.